The 23 T cell receptor beta chains below all came from one sample that was sequenced in a study of blood T cell repertoires in COVID-19 (TCRdb year 2020). The receptor library was made with the immunoSEQ multiplex PCR assay. The source is immuneACCESS, and TCRdb retained only in-frame sequences with V and J called. Part of the clones is not carried over; for the studies checked, unresolved V genes explain less than half of this, and the remainder is unexplained. Present in this sample are 330,000 or so clones, roughly 90% of which were seen just once. Around a sixth of the sample comes from the top ten. The sequencing sample was made of PBMCs or T cells enriched from blood (not recorded which). The receptors here all came from a woman in her 30s who had recovered from COVID-19.

The gene calls are TRBV28 and TRBJ1-1; 11 nucleotides match TRBD1. From germline, CDR1 is MDHEN and CDR2 SYDVKM. The J segment lost 5 bases and the V segment lost 4 bases, leaving 3 bases of the junction unmatched. CDR3 length: 14 amino acids. Here the CDR3 reads CASSWDRGGTEAFF. The CDR3 DNA reads TGTGCCAGCAGTTGGGACAGGGGGGGGACTGAAGCTTTCTTT.

The chain recombines TRBV4-2 with TRBJ1-1, with TRBD1 matching 7 bases. Looked up from germline, CDR1 is LGHNA and CDR2 is YNFKEQ. J lost 7 bases, V lost 2 bases, and 7 bases had no gene match. The CDR3 consists of 14 residues. The CDR3: CASSQHQGVGEAFF. CDR3 DNA sequence: TGTGCCAGCAGCCAACATCAGGGGGTTGGTGAAGCTTTCTTT.

The rearrangement joins TRBV5-1 to TRBJ1-2; D might be TRBD1 (5 bases). The V gene's germline CDR1 is SGHRS and CDR2 YFSETQ. The V end was cut by 0 bases, the J end by 3 bases, with 9 bases between. This CDR3 has 14 amino acids. For the CDR3, the DNA is TGCGCCAGCAGCTTGGTGGGGGACTACTATGGCTACACCTTC. Translated, it gives CASSLVGDYYGYTF.

The gene calls are TRBV5-8 and TRBJ2-3; D possibly corresponds to TRBD2 (5 bases). V was cut by 0 bases and J by 4 bases, with 18 bases left in between. There are 17 residues in the CDR3. Germline-derived CDR1 and CDR2 are SGHTS and YDEGEE. CDR3 DNA: TGTGCCAGCAGCTTGGGAGTCTTGGGAGTCTCCCCAGATACGCAGTATTTT. Translating it yields CASSLGVLGVSPDTQYF.

This chain connects TRBV9 to TRBJ2-2; TRBD2 might be the D (5 bases). Germline CDR1 SGDLS, CDR2 YYNGEE. The CDR3 length is 15 residues. V was pared by 3 bases and J by 6 bases, with 15 bases between. The DNA of the CDR3 is TGTGCCAGCAGCGGCGGGCCCATAGTCGCCGGGGAGCTGTTTTTT. Translating gives CASSGGPIVAGELFF.

In its sample, this clone was seen once. V gene TRBV4-3 combines with J gene TRBJ1-2, with a weak D call TRBD1 (5 bases). V lost 1 base and J lost 7, with 10 bases in between. Germline V gene data show CDR1 as LGHNA and CDR2 as YSLEER. CDR3 length equals 13 residues. CDR3: CASSQGGGGGYTF. The CDR3 DNA follows: TGCGCCAGCAGCCAAGGGGGGGGTGGTGGCTACACCTTC.

The chain employs TRBV28 and TRBJ1-6; D call uncertain. Trimming took 8 bases from V and 7 from J, leaving 6 bases between them. This CDR3 is 11 amino acids long. Germline lookup yields CDR1 MDHEN and CDR2 SYDVKM. CDR3 nucleotides: TGTGCCAGCTGCGGAAATTCACCCCTCCACTTT. Its protein is CASCGNSPLHF. Full variable domain (missing parts from reference TRBV28 and TRBJ1-6): DVKVTQSSRYLVKRTGEKVFLECVQDMDHENMFWYRQDPGLGLRLIYFSYDVKMKEKGDIPEGYSVSREKKERFSLILESASTNQTSMYLCASCGNSPLHFGNGTRLTVT.

The chain has TRBV18 and TRBJ1-2; 7 nucleotides align to TRBD1. This CDR3 is built from 15 residues. CDR1 is KGHSH, CDR2 LQKENI, per germline. Trimming removed 1 base from V and 8 bases from J; junction bases left unmatched: 10. The CDR3 reads CASSPLSDRATGYTF. In nucleotides, the CDR3 is TGTGCCAGCTCACCACTCTCCGACAGGGCAACCGGCTACACCTTC.

On this clone itself: Additional DNA sequences in this sample encode the identical CDR3. The V call is TRBV10-2, the J call TRBJ2-3; no firm D call. The ends were cut back, 0 bases at V and 0 bases at J, with 7 bases in the middle. The CDR3 has 15 amino acids. Germline CDR1 WSHSY, CDR2 SAAADI. In nucleotides, the CDR3 is TGCGCCAGCAGTGAGTCCCCTGTAAGCACAGATACGCAGTATTTT. Protein: CASSESPVSTDTQYF.

This clone turned up a few times. The chain has TRBV12-5 and TRBJ2-1, with 16 bases fitting TRBD2. V was clipped by 0 bases and J by 10 bases; unmatched bases: 3. Germline CDR1 and CDR2: LGHNT and FRNRAP. This CDR3 is 16 amino acids long. CDR3 loop: CASGLVGTSGRGEQFF. The DNA of the CDR3 is TGTGCTAGTGGTTTGGTAGGGACTAGCGGGAGGGGCGAGCAGTTCTTC.

The chain recombines TRBV5-1 with TRBJ1-6, with D perhaps TRBD1 (5 bases). V was cut by 0 bases and J by 9 bases, with 10 bases left in between. The CDR3 sequence is 14 residues long. Looked up from germline, CDR1 is SGHRS and CDR2 is YFSETQ. This CDR3 reads CASSLAGRVSPLHF. CDR3 sequence (DNA): TGCGCCAGCAGCTTGGCAGGGAGGGTTTCACCCCTCCACTTT.

The chain employs TRBV19 and TRBJ2-2; a possible D gene is TRBD2 (6 bases). V was shortened by 7 bases and J by 7 bases, with 19 bases between the two germline ends. The CDR3 spans 15 residues. Germline CDR1 and CDR2: LNHDA and SQIVND (reference sequence). The CDR3 nucleotides read TGTGCCAGTACAAACGGGGGTCCTGGGGTCGGGGAGCTGTTTTTT. Translating it yields CASTNGGPGVGELFF.

The chain links TRBV5-6 to TRBJ2-7; D is ambiguous. Looked up from germline, CDR1 is SGHDT and CDR2 is YYEEEE. Trimming left V 2 bases short and J 5 bases short, with 5 bases between. The CDR3 has 11 amino acids. The CDR3 nucleotides read TGTGCCAGCAGCTTACAAGACGAGCAGTACTTC. It yields the protein CASSLQDEQYF.

The gene calls are TRBV28 and TRBJ1-1; 11 bases map to TRBD1. The germline V gene encodes CDR1 MDHEN and CDR2 SYDVKM. With 7 bases clipped from V and 5 bases from J, the junction kept 12 bases outside the gene matches. The CDR3 is 16 residues long. The CDR3 here is CASTQGPDRGRTEAFF. The CDR3 nucleotides are TGTGCCAGCACCCAGGGGCCGGACAGGGGGCGGACTGAAGCTTTCTTT.

The chain employs TRBV12-5 and TRBJ2-1, with 12 nucleotides matching TRBD2. The CDR3 loop spans 20 amino acids. Per the germline V gene, CDR1 is LGHNT and CDR2 is FRNRAP. V gave up 0 bases and J gave up 6 bases; unmatched junction bases: 15. The DNA of the CDR3 is TGTGCTAGTGGTTTGGTCCGGACTAGCGGGATGTCTTACCTCCTCAATGAGCAGTTCTTC. This gives the protein CASGLVRTSGMSYLLNEQFF.

This clone was counted once. The V and J genes are TRBV10-2 and TRBJ1-1; TRBD1 is a possible D gene (6 bases). V shed 5 bases and J shed 3 bases, with 10 bases lying between them. The CDR3 extends over 13 amino acids. Germline CDR1 is WSHSY and CDR2 is SAAADI. DNA for the CDR3: TGCGCCAGCAGTAAGGCAGGGGACACTGAAGCTTTCTTT. It codes for CASSKAGDTEAFF.

This chain joins TRBV7-8 and TRBJ2-2, with no clear D. The germline CDR1 and CDR2 sequences are SGHVS and FQNEAQ. The V gene lost 5 bases and the J gene lost 7 bases, with 11 bases spanning the gap. CDR3 length equals 13 residues. CDR3 loop: CASSPEPGGELFF. CDR3 nucleotides: TGTGCCAGCAGCCCGGAGCCGGGCGGGGAGCTGTTTTTT.

The chain combines TRBV27 with TRBJ2-3, with 8 bases fitting TRBD2. The CDR3 covers 17 residues. Trimming removed 5 bases from V and 0 bases from J; junction bases left unmatched: 10. In germline, CDR1 is MNHEY, CDR2 SMNVEV (reference sequence). CDR3 amino acids: CASSLGGGYDSTDTQYF. The CDR3 coding sequence is TGTGCCAGCAGTCTGGGCGGGGGGTACGATAGCACAGATACGCAGTATTTT.

The V and J genes are TRBV21-1 and TRBJ2-7; TRBD2 is the table's D call and was not checked against the DNA. TRBV21-1 is a pseudogene locus. The CDR3 has 13 amino acids. The CDR3 sequence: CATRGQASYEQYF. The CDR3 DNA sequence: TGTGCCACTCGAGGGCAGGCCTCCTACGAGCAGTACTTC.

The chain uses TRBV7-8 and TRBJ2-5, with 11 bases aligning to TRBD2. This CDR3 is built from 17 residues. Germline CDR1 is SGHVS and CDR2 is FQNEAQ. J was trimmed by 2 bases and V by 2 bases; bases with no gene match: 7. The CDR3 sequence: CASSLRAASGRQETQYF. The CDR3, as DNA: TGTGCCAGCAGCTTACGAGCCGCTAGCGGGAGGCAAGAGACCCAGTACTTC.

The chain joins TRBV5-1 to TRBJ2-2; TRBD2 is a possible D gene (5 bases). The CDR3 spans 14 residues. Germline V gives CDR1 SGHRS, CDR2 YFSETQ. V lost 5 bases and J lost 0, with 8 bases in between. CDR3 nucleotides: TGCGCCAGCAGAGAGGACTCGAACACCGGGGAGCTGTTTTTT. Translating gives CASREDSNTGELFF.

The rearrangement links TRBV19 to TRBJ2-7, with 9 bases identical to TRBD1. The CDR3 consists of 14 residues. Looked up from germline, CDR1 is LNHDA and CDR2 is SQIVND (reference sequence). J gave up 3 bases and V 6 bases, and 6 bases lay outside the gene matches. The CDR3 DNA follows: TGTGCCAGTAGCTCGACGACAGGGGGCTACGAGCAGTACTTC. It encodes CASSSTTGGYEQYF.

This clone was counted once. The chain recombines TRBV5-1 with TRBJ1-2, with TRBD1 matching 7 bases. The V and J ends lost 4 bases and 4 bases, in that order; junction bases with no gene match: 7. The germline V gene encodes CDR1 SGHRS and CDR2 YFSETQ. CDR3 size: 14 residues. The CDR3 sequence is CASSPGQETYGYTF. The DNA for the CDR3 is TGCGCCAGCAGCCCAGGACAGGAGACCTATGGCTACACCTTC. Using reference TRBV5-1 and TRBJ1-2 for the parts outside the CDR3, the full variable domain is KAGVTQTPRYLIKTRGQQVTLSCSPISGHRSVSWYQQTPGQGLQFLFEYFSETQRNKGNFPGRFSGRQFSNSRSEMNVSTLELGDSALYLCASSPGQETYGYTFGSGTRLTVV.